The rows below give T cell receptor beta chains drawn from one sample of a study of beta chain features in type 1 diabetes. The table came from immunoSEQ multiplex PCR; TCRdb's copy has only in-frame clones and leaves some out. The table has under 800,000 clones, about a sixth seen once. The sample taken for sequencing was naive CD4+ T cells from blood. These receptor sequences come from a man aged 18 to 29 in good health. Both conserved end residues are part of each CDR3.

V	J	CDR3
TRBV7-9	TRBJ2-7	CASSLGGGLYEQYF
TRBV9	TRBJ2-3	CASSVRARNTDTQYF
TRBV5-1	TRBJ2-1	CASSLPRVLAESYNEQFF
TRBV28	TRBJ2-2	CASKGRTETGELFF
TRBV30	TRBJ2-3	CAWSVGRQTQYF
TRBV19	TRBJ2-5	CASSIGEETQYF
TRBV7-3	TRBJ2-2	CASSLIPAGGTGELFF
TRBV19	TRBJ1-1	CASSNQDRVAFF
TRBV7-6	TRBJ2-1	CASSPRLAGNEQFF
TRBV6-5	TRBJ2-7	CASSSGTGVSYEQYF
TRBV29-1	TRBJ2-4	CSGLRALSGTTNIQYF
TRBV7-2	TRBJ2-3	CASREVAGGITDTQYF
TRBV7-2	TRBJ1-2	CASSPSTGTPSYGYTF
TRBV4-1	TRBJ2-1	CASSHFMTEQFF
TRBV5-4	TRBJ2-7	CASSLETMSSYEQYF
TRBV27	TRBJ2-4	CASGPLLAKNIQYF
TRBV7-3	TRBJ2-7	CASSSTGGYEQYF
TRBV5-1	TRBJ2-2	CASSLPGELFF
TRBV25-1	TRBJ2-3	CASSEFRKPQADTQYF
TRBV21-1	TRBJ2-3	CASSTPGQDTDTQYF
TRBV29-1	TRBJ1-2	CSVAAGTGKGYGYTF
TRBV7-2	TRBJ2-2	CASSLTRDAANTGELFF
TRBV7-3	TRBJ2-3	CASSSPPGQGRHTDTQYF
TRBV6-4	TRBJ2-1	CASSPYRRASYNEQFF
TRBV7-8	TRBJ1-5	CASSLADSNQPQHF
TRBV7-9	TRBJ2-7	CASSLNSRGHYEQYF
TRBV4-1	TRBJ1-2	CASSQEPQGAQGYGYTF
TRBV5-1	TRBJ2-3	CASSLPYSRTDTQYF
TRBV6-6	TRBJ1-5	CASRGSGPQHF
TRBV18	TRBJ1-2	CASRGAGDGYTF
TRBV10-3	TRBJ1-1	CAITKGGDTEAFF
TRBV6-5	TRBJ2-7	CASSYGLAGSYEQYF
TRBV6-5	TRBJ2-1	CASSLGTGEFF
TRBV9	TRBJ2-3	CASSASGTVTDTQYF
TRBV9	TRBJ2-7	CASSRHRDSGYEQYF
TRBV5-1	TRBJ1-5	CASSLADSYNQPQHF
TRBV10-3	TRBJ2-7	CAISKDRSYEQYF
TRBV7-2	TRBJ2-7	CASSFAQGLSYEQYF
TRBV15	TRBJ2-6	CATSRDRAGGSSGANVLTF
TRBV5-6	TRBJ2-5	CASSPVSLLQETQYF
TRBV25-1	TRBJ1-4	CASSTGGKGNEKLFF
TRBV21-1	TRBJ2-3	CASSKGQGMGQYF
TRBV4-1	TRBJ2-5	CASSQALTYEMGTQYF
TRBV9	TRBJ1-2	CASSLGTGWNYGYTF
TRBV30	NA	CAWSVLGLRYEQYF
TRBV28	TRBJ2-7	CASRHDGLFYEQYF
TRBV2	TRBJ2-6	CASSELAGDPGANVLTF
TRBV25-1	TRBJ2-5	CASSETGGPETQYF
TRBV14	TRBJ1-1	CASSQDRTTPGAFF
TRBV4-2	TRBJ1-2	CASSRGTGGHGYTF
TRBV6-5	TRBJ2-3	CASSPGQGAKDTQYF
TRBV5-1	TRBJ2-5	CASQRTSGRETQYF
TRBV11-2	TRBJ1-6	CASSQDRDKSPLHF
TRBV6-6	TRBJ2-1	CASGMSLSRETEQFF
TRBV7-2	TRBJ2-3	CASRANIPNTDTQYF
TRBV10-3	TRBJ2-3	CAISDRPTDTQYF
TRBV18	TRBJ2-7	CASSPSHEQYF